What follows is one TCR beta chain and its context. These data are taken from a study of technical replicates of blood from a handful of donors. Only in-frame clones appear in the TCRdb table, and some are missing; sequencing was by immunoSEQ multiplex PCR. The sample has approximately 70,000 clones, 95% to 96% seen once. Trimming removed 10 bases from V and 1 base from J; junction bases left unmatched: 8. In germline, CDR1 is LNHDA, CDR2 SQIVND (reference sequence). The CDR3 sequence is 14 residues long. The gene calls are TRBV19 and TRBJ2-3, with 7 bases identical to TRBD1. The receptor comes from a human donor in good health. Material for sequencing was T cells isolated from PBMCs. The CDR3, as DNA: TGTGCCACCCAGACAGGGTTCCGCACAGATACGCAGTATTTT. Protein sequence: CATQTGFRTDTQYF.